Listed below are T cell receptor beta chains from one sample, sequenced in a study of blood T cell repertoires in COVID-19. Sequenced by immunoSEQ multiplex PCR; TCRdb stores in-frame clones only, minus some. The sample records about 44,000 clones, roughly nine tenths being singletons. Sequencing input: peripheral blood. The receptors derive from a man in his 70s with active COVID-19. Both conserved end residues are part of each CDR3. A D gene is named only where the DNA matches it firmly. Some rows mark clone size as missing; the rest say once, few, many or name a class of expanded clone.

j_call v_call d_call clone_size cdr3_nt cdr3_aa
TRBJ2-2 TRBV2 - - TGTGCCAGCAGTGAAACAGTGAACACCGGGGAGCTGTTTTTT CASSETVNTGELFF
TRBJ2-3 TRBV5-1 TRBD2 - TGCGCCAGCAGCCCCGGACTAGCGGGGACAGATACGCAGTATTTT CASSPGLAGTDTQYF
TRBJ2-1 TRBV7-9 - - TGTGCCAGCAGCTTTACAGAGAACAATGAGCAGTTCTTC CASSFTENNEQFF
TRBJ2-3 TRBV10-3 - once TGTGCCATCAGTGAGACCGGGGGAGGTGGGACAGATACGCAGTATTTT CAISETGGGGTDTQYF
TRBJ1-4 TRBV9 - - TGTGCCAGCGGTCCCGTAGAGACTAATGAAAAACTGTTTTTT CASGPVETNEKLFF
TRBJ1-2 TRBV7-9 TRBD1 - TGTGCCAGCAGCTCACCCGGGACAGCCATCTATGGCTACACCTTC CASSSPGTAIYGYTF
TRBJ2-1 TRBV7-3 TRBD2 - TGTGCCAGCAGCTTAACTAGCGGGGGTAACTACAATGAGCAGTTCTTC CASSLTSGGNYNEQFF
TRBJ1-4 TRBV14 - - TGTGCCAGCAGCCTGACAGTGGGAAAACTGTTTTTT CASSLTVGKLFF
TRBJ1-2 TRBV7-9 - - TGTGCCAGCAGCCCCCGGGAGGTTACTAACTATGGCTACACCTTC CASSPREVTNYGYTF
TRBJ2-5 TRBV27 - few TGTGCCAGCAGTTCTAGGCAAGAGACCCAGTACTTC CASSSRQETQYF
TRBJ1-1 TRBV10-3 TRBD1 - TGTGCCATCAGTAAGGACAGGGAGAACACTGAAGCTTTCTTT CAISKDRENTEAFF
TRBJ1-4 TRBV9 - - TGTGCCAGCAGCGTAGTGGACAGCGAACATGAAAAACTGTTTTTT CASSVVDSEHEKLFF
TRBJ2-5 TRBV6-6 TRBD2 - TGTGCCAGTAGGACTAGCGGTTCGGAGACCCAGTACTTC CASRTSGSETQYF
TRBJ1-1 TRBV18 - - TGTGCCAGCTCACCCTCCGGGAGCAGGGAAACTGAAGCTTTCTTT CASSPSGSRETEAFF
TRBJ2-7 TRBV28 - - TGTGCCAGCAGTTCCCCAACAGGGCTTGGAATCGAGCAGTACTTC CASSSPTGLGIEQYF
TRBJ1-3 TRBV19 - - TGTGCCAGTAGTCCGTCGGACAGCTCTGGAAACACCATATATTTT CASSPSDSSGNTIYF
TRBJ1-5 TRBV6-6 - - TGTGCCAGCAGTTACTCGGTGGAGGACCGGAATCAGCCCCAGCATTTT CASSYSVEDRNQPQHF
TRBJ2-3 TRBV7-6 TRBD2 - TGTGCCAGCAGCGGATCCGGGACTAGCTTTCTGAATTTT CASSGSGTSFLNF
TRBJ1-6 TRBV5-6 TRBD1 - TGTGCCAGCAGCTTAGGACAGGGGAGAAATTCACCCCTCCACTTT CASSLGQGRNSPLHF
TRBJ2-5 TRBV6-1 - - TGTGCCAGCAGTTTCGACAGGACGCAAGAGACCCAGTACTTC CASSFDRTQETQYF
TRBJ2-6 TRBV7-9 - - TGTGCCAGCAGCTTAGGTGTGGGGGCGAGATCTGGGGCCAACGTCCTGACTTTC CASSLGVGARSGANVLTF
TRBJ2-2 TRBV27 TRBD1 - TGTGCCAGCAGGAGGACAGGATCAGGGGAGCTGTTTTTT CASRRTGSGELFF
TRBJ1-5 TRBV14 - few TGTGCCAGCAGCCCTAAGACCGGGCAGGGGTTAGGTCAGCCCCAGCATTTT CASSPKTGQGLGQPQHF
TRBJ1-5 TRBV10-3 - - TGTGCCATCAGTGAACGGGGTCGGGGTTATAGCAATCAGCCCCAGCATTTT CAISERGRGYSNQPQHF
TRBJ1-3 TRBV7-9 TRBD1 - TGTGCCAGCAGCGGAGGCGGGACAGCCGACGGAAACACCATATATTTT CASSGGGTADGNTIYF
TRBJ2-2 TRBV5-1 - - TGCGCCAGCAAGGGATTCGGGGGAGGTACCGGGGAGCTGTTTTTT CASKGFGGGTGELFF
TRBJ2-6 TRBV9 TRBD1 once TGTGCCAGCAGCGTAGATCCAGTACGGGACAGGGGGTGGTCTGGGGCCAACGTCCTGACTTTC CASSVDPVRDRGWSGANVLTF
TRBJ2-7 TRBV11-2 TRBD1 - TGTGCCAGCAGCTTAGATAAGGGGGACAGGGGCTCCTACGAGCAGTACTTC CASSLDKGDRGSYEQYF
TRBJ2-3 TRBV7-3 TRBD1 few TGTGCCAGCAGCCGCGGACAGGCGAGCACAGATACGCAGTATTTT CASSRGQASTDTQYF
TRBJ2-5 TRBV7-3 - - TGTGCCAGCAGTTCTTCAGGGAGGTTGGGGGAGACCCAGTACTTC CASSSSGRLGETQYF
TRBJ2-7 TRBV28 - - TGTGCCAGCAGAACCCGGGAAGGCGAGCAGTACTTC CASRTREGEQYF
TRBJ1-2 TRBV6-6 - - TGTGCCAGCAGTTACTCAGGGGATGGCTACACCTTC CASSYSGDGYTF
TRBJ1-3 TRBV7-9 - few TGTGCCAGCAGCTCCTCTTGGAGTATCTCTGGAAACACCATATATTTT CASSSSWSISGNTIYF
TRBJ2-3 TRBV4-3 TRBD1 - TGCGCCAGCAGCCCACGGGACAGGGGACAAGATACGCAGTATTTT CASSPRDRGQDTQYF
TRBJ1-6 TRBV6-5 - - TGTGCCAGCAGGGACTGGGGGCCAGGTTCACCCCTCCACTTT CASRDWGPGSPLHF
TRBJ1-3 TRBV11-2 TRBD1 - TGTGCCAGCAGACTCCCGGGACAGGGCTCTGGAAACACCATATATTTT CASRLPGQGSGNTIYF
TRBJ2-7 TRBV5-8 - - TGTGCCAGCAGCCCCATTAACTCCGGCGAGCAGTACTTC CASSPINSGEQYF
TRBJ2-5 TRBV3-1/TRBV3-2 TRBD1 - TGTGCCAGCAGCCGGAGACAGGGGGGTGGGGAGACCCAGTACTTC CASSRRQGGGETQYF
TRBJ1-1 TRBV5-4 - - TGTGCCAGCAGCTCCCCTCGGGGGGGAGCGAACACTGAAGCTTTCTTT CASSSPRGGANTEAFF
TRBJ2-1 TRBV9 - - TGTGCCAGCAGCGTAGGGGGAGAGCGTGGCAATGAGCAGTTCTTC CASSVGGERGNEQFF
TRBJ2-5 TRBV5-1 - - TGCGCCAGCAGCTTGACCGGGGGCCAAGAGACCCAGTACTTC CASSLTGGQETQYF
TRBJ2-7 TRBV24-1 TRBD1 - TGTGCCACCAGTGGCCGGGACAGAGGGGACGAGCAGTACTTC CATSGRDRGDEQYF
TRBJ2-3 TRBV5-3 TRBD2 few TGTGCCAGAAGCCCAAGGACTAGCGGGGAATCCACAGATACGCAGTATTTT CARSPRTSGESTDTQYF
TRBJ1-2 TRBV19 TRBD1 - TGTGCCAGCCAGGGACAGGCCGTATATGGCTACACCTTC CASQGQAVYGYTF
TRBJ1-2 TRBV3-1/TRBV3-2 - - TGTGCCAGCAGCCAGGACAAGGTTTATGGCTACACCTTC CASSQDKVYGYTF
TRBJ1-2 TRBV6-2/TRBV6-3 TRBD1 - TGTGCCAGCAGTAGAGCAGGGGGCGGAAACTATGGCTACACCTTC CASSRAGGGNYGYTF
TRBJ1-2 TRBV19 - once TGTGCCAGTAGTCCTTCGGTCGGGTCAGGGGATGGCTACACCTTC CASSPSVGSGDGYTF
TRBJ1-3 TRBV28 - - TGTGCCAGCAGCAGAGAAAAAATGGGGGGGGAGATAGTGAACACCATATATTTT CASSREKMGGEIVNTIYF
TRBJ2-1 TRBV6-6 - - TGTGCCAGCAGTTATACACCTGAGCAGTTCTTC CASSYTPEQFF
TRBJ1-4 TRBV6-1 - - TGTGCCAGCAGTGAAGGACAGAGAAATGGTGAAAAACTGTTTTTT CASSEGQRNGEKLFF
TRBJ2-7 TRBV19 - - TGTGCCAGTAGTCCCAGCTTGGGAGTGGCGGAGCAGTACTTC CASSPSLGVAEQYF
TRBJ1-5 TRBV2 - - TGTGCCAGCAGCCTCCGGACATTGGACAATCAGCCCCAGCATTTT CASSLRTLDNQPQHF